The clone carrying this T cell receptor (beta chain) occurred once. Its antigen is unidentified. CDR1 and CDR2 from the germline V gene are ENHRY and SYGVKD. Trimming left V 0 bases short and J 3 bases short, with 8 bases between. The CDR3 is made up of 14 amino acids. This sample stems from a study of shared clonotypes between healthy human individuals. The repertoire was sequenced with immunoSEQ multiplex PCR; TCRdb's copy has only in-frame clones and lacks some. The sample holds roughly 700,000 clones, 90% seen once. Study-wide findings and caveats: The expectation was that sequencing depth would affect clonotype sharing among donors.

The TCR was taken from a man between 18 and 29 years old in good health. Some clones in this sample may be carry-over from other donors' samples. Sequenced input: memory CD8+ T cells from PBMCs. Sample subset: CD45RO+ cells pooled with CCR7-negative TemRA cells. The rearrangement links TRBV10-3 to TRBJ1-1; the D is unclear. As DNA, the CDR3 is TGTGCCATCAGTGAGTCCCGGTATGACACTGAAGCTTTCTTT. This sequence encodes CAISESRYDTEAFF.